This T cell receptor beta chain was retrieved from a study of blood T cell repertoires in COVID-19. Study as a whole: Donors in the United States, Italy and Spain gave samples during acute or convalescent COVID-19. Sample material is recorded as cDNA or gDNA derived from T cells, B-cell-depleted T cells, or PBMCs.

In the original processing: Reference gene primer amplification yielded estimated nucleated cell counts. TCRdb's table, derived via immunoSEQ multiplex PCR, lists solely in-frame clones and lacks some. V, J and clone size derive from that table, while D and trimming were established from the DNA sequence. The sample holds approximately 250,000 clones, about 83% seen once. CDR1 LNHDA and CDR2 SQIVND come from the germline V gene (reference sequence). The length of the CDR3 is 14 residues. The J segment lost 6 bases and the V segment lost 3 bases, leaving 3 bases of the junction unmatched. The specimen sequenced was peripheral blood. The J gene is TRBJ1-4, the V gene TRBV19; 8 positions match TRBD1. This receptor was obtained from a man between 50 and 59 years old with acute or convalescent COVID-19. CDR3 coding DNA: TGTGCCAGTAGTATCAGGGGGCCTCATGAAAAACTGTTTTTT. Its translation is CASSIRGPHEKLFF.